This T cell receptor (beta chain) is drawn from a study of blood T cell repertoires in COVID-19. About the research overall: COVID-19 samples collected from the United States, Italy and Spain covered acute and convalescent phases. PBMCs, B-cell-depleted T cells, or T cells were the source of the cDNA or gDNA that made up the material.

Seattle patient enrollment occurred during active infection, with longitudinal follow-up thereafter. This clone was seen a single time. This sample includes further DNA sequences coding for the same CDR3. Study processing details: Estimated nucleated cell counts came from reference gene primer amplification. Data came from immunoSEQ multiplex PCR; TCRdb stores just in-frame clones and leaves some out. For V, J and clone size, that table is used; D and trimming come from the DNA. This sample yields more than 300,000 clones, of which 80% to 90% are seen a single time; about 10% belongs to the top ten. This CDR3 has 14 residues. Germline CDR1 is SGHRS and CDR2 is YFSETQ. With V trimmed by 4 bases and J by 4 bases, 4 bases remained unmatched.

The TCR comes from a woman in her twenties or thirties with COVID-19, enrolled during active disease. Sequenced: peripheral blood. The chain couples TRBV5-1 to TRBJ1-5, with 8 bases fitting TRBD1. The chain's CDR3 is CASSLQGGNQPQHF. The CDR3 region has the DNA TGCGCCAGCAGCCTACAGGGGGGAAATCAGCCCCAGCATTTT. Together with reference TRBV5-1 and TRBJ1-5, the CDR3 gives the full variable domain: KAGVTQTPRYLIKTRGQQVTLSCSPISGHRSVSWYQQTPGQGLQFLFEYFSETQRNKGNFPGRFSGRQFSNSRSEMNVSTLELGDSALYLCASSLQGGNQPQHFGDGTRLSIL.